This T cell receptor beta chain comes out of a study of T cells after yellow fever vaccination (dated by TCRdb to the late 2010s). About the investigation overall: Libraries from fractions with low cell numbers were prepared with the SMART-Seq v4 Ultra Low Input RNA kit. To follow T-cell clones before and after both primary and booster YFV17D yellow fever vaccination, bulk TCR alpha and beta repertoires underwent longitudinal sequencing. The cohort comprised two healthy male donors, one aged 18 to 30 and one aged 30 to 40 years. Blood samples were taken at several timepoints before and after primary and secondary immunization, and bulk PBMC replicates and cell subsets were isolated. Results and caveats for the whole study, not just this receptor: Computational filtering was needed because FACS-sorted repertoires could contain abundant contaminating clonotypes from the bulk population. Because only two donors were included in the study, the extent to which the findings can be generalized is limited. A small share of clonotypes was detected in both CD4 and CD8 compartments, with the overlap likely arising from convergent recombination. The secondary T-cell response was found to be weaker but faster than the primary response, with a peak reached on day 5 rather than on day 15. After the booster, most of the clones that had expanded following primary vaccination were detected again (almost 98% of CD4 and roughly 90% of CD8), which suggests that memory was broadly maintained.

With regard to this clonotype: The specificity of this receptor is unknown. No much larger clone is present one base from it, and per-base qualities are unavailable.

TCR cDNA was synthesized by 5'RACE template switching, which introduced a universal primer site and unique molecular identifiers. Priming of cDNA synthesis was performed from both the TCR alpha and TCR beta constant segments. Two PCR steps were used to amplify libraries, with sample barcodes and sequencing adapters being added in the second step. Sequencing of libraries was done on Illumina HiSeq 2500 (2x100 bp) or NovaSeq (2x150 bp). The original pipeline was this. MIGEC handled demultiplexing of reads and collapsing into UMI consensus sequences, while MiXCR performed V(D)J alignment. Vaccine-responding clonotypes were identified with edgeR using replicate PBMC samples, with FDR below 0.01 and a log2 fold change above 5 up to day 15 being required. Bulk clonotypes were assigned CD4 or CD8 identity according to which sequenced CD4 or CD8 repertoire held them at higher abundance. In-frame beta chains were kept once TCRdb had trimmed the public reads at Q25 with fastp and called clones with MiXCR. When rows share a CDR3 protein, they turn into one entry using the most common DNA and genes. TCRdb assigned the V and J calls; the authors' analysis was not used. The sample contains roughly 300,000 distinct CDR3 sequences, approximately 8% of them found a single time. In total, the top ten clones hold under 20% of the sample.

Relative to germline, V is 0 bases shorter and J is 5 bases shorter, with 14 bases between their ends. The germline V gene (reference sequence) provides CDR1 SGHNT and CDR2 YYREEE. The CDR3 runs 15 amino acids, cysteine and phenylalanine included. The read is trimmed to its CDR3 DNA, 45 bases read in frame from base 1. The meaning of the sample's treatment or condition label: live attenuated yellow fever vaccine strain. At each blood-draw timepoint, two biological replicates of bulk PBMCs were obtained. A standard Ficoll-Paque protocol was used to isolate PBMCs from peripheral blood. TriZol was used to extract RNA from bulk PBMCs, CD4 and CD8 fractions, and dextramer-positive and dextramer-negative fractions.

The clonotype was recovered from a young man who received the YFV17D yellow fever vaccine. This material consisted of PBMCs, taken more than 35 days after the first yellow fever vaccination. Recombination joined TRBV5-4 with TRBJ2-5; TRBD2 could be the D gene, as 6 bases match. The DNA sequence is TGTGCCAGCAGCTTGGGATCGGGCCGGGAGGAGACCCAGTACTTC. Its translation reads: CASSLGSGREETQYF. With the portions outside the CDR3 filled from the reference TRBV5-4 and TRBJ2-5 genes, the complete variable region becomes ETGVTQSPTHLIKTRGQQVTLRCSSQSGHNTVSWYQQALGQGPQFIFQYYREEENGRGNFPPRFSGLQFPNYSSELNVNALELDDSALYLCASSLGSGREETQYFGPGTRLLVL.